The sequence of this T cell receptor (beta chain) was determined in a study of blood T cell repertoires in COVID-19. The wider study: In each case, the material was cDNA or gDNA derived from T cells, B-cell-depleted T cells, or PBMCs.

The protocol was immunoSEQ multiplex PCR, while the TCRdb copy is restricted to in-frame clones and leaves out a portion. The table lists about 210,000 clones, around 84% of them singletons. Germline trimming cut 3 bases from V and 3 bases from J; bases unmatched to any gene: 9. The CDR3 has 16 residues. From germline, CDR1 is SGHTA and CDR2 FQGNSA. In assigning cohorts, the study relied on participant-reported clinical history. Two consecutive negative NP/OP PCR tests, clearance, or resolved symptoms defined Cohort 3 recovery. Specimen: PBMCs or T cells enriched from blood (not recorded which). This chain joins TRBV7-2 and TRBJ2-7; the match to TRBD2 covers 9 bases. The clonotype comes from a man between 40 and 49 years old who had recovered from COVID-19. The CDR3 here is CASSFTGGRAIYEQYF. The CDR3 nucleotides are TGTGCCAGCAGCTTTACTGGCGGGAGGGCGATCTACGAGCAGTACTTC. Full variable domain (outside the CDR3, taken from reference TRBV7-2 and TRBJ2-7): GAGVSQSPSNKVTEKGKDVELRCDPISGHTALYWYRQSLGQGLEFLIYFQGNSAPDKSGLPSDRFSAERTGGSVSTLTIQRTQQEDSAVYLCASSFTGGRAIYEQYFGPGTRLTVT.